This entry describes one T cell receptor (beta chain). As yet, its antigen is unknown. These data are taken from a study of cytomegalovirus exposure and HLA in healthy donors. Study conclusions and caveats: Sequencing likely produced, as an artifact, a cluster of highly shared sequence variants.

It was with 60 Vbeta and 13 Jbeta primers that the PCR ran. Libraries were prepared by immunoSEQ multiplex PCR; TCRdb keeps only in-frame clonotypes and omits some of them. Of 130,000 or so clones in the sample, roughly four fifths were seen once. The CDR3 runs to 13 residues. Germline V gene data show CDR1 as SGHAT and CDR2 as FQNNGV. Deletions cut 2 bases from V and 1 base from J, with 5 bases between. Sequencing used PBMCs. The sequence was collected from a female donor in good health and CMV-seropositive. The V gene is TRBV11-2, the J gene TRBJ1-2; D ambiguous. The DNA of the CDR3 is TGTGCCAGCAGCTTACTAGATAACTATGGCTACACCTTC. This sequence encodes CASSLLDNYGYTF.